This TCR beta chain appears in the sequencing data of a study of T cell changes during pregnancy in multiple sclerosis. The trim removed 4 bases at V and 4 bases at J, leaving 5 bases unmatched. Germline assignment: CDR1 WNHNN and CDR2 SYGVQD (reference sequence). The CDR3 sequence is 15 residues long. Only in-frame clones appear in the TCRdb table, and some are missing; sequencing was by immunoSEQ multiplex PCR. The sample carries around 81,000 clones, roughly 90% recorded once. The chain employs TRBV10-1 and TRBJ2-2, with TRBD1 matching 8 bases. The sequences come from peripheral blood, collected after pregnancy. The clonotype comes from a female donor in good health, enrolled as a control in a pregnancy study. Here the CDR3 reads CASSVSTGGTGELFF. CDR3 nucleotides: TGCGCCAGCAGTGTAAGTACAGGGGGCACCGGGGAGCTGTTTTTT.